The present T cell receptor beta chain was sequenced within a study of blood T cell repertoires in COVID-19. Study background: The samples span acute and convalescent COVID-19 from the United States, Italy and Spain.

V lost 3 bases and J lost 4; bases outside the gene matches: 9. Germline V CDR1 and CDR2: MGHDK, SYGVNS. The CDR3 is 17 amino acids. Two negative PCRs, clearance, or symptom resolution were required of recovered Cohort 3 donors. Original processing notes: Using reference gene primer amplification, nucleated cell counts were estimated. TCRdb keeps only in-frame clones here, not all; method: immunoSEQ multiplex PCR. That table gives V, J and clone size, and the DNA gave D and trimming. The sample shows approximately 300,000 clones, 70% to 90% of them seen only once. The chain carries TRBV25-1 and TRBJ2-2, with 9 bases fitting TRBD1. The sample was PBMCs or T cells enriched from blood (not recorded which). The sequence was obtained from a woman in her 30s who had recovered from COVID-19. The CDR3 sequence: CASSERNRGQGTGELFF. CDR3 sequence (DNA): TGTGCCAGCAGTGAGAGAAATAGGGGACAGGGCACCGGGGAGCTGTTTTTT.